These T cell receptor beta chains were read from a single sample in a study of shared clonotypes between healthy human individuals. The data were produced by immunoSEQ multiplex PCR, yet TCRdb's version contains in-frame clones alone and is incomplete. The top ten clones hold 0.39% of a sample with a few million clones, about 92% of them seen once. The sequenced sample was naive CD4+ T cells from PBMCs. The receptors derive from a man between 18 and 29 years old in good health. Some clones in this sample may be carry-over from other donors' samples. CDR3s include the opening cysteine and the closing phenylalanine or tryptophan. A D gene is named only where the DNA matches it firmly. Clone size is shown for a subset of rows, as once, few, many or a class of expanded clone.

D	size	J	V	CDR3	DNA
.	.	TRBJ2-7	TRBV5-6	CASSLERYEQYF	TGTGCCAGCAGCTTGGAGAGGTACGAGCAGTACTTC
.	few	TRBJ2-7	TRBV7-7	CASSSFGHDYEQYF	TGTGCCAGCAGCTCCTTCGGACATGACTACGAGCAGTACTTC
TRBD1	few	TRBJ1-5	TRBV5-1	CASSSGTGNQPQHF	TGCGCCAGCAGCTCGGGGACAGGCAATCAGCCCCAGCATTTT
.	.	TRBJ1-1	TRBV5-4	CASSDRGRGVGTEAFF	TGTGCCAGCAGCGATAGGGGTCGGGGAGTTGGCACTGAAGCTTTCTTT
.	.	TRBJ1-3	TRBV19	CASRGGTSSSGNTIYF	TGTGCCAGTCGCGGTGGGACATCAAGCTCTGGAAACACCATATATTTT
.	.	TRBJ2-7	TRBV18	CASSPKGTGAGGEQYF	TGTGCCAGCTCACCAAAGGGAACCGGGGCCGGGGGCGAGCAGTACTTC
.	few	TRBJ1-5	TRBV2	CASVGQTENQPQHF	TGTGCCAGCGTAGGGCAAACTGAGAATCAGCCCCAGCATTTT
TRBD2	.	TRBJ2-1	TRBV30	CAWSVSGGSYNEQFF	TGTGCCTGGAGTGTATCGGGGGGATCCTACAATGAGCAGTTCTTC
.	.	TRBJ2-7	TRBV7-2	CASSSDISYYEQYF	TGTGCCAGCAGCTCGGATATTAGTTACTACGAGCAGTACTTC
.	.	TRBJ2-3	TRBV9	CASSPRDSAPEAQYF	TGTGCCAGCAGCCCTCGGGACTCCGCCCCAGAAGCGCAGTATTTT
.	.	TRBJ2-7	TRBV5-1	CASSFPTPSYEQYF	TGCGCCAGCAGCTTCCCCACGCCTTCCTACGAGCAGTACTTC
TRBD2	.	TRBJ2-3	TRBV4-2	CASSPSGRGVDTQYF	TGTGCCAGCAGCCCTAGCGGGAGGGGCGTAGATACGCAGTATTTT
.	.	TRBJ2-5	TRBV12-5	CASGLVAPGKETQYF	TGTGCTAGTGGTTTGGTCGCCCCGGGGAAAGAGACCCAGTACTTC
.	.	TRBJ1-1	TRBV7-9	CASGRRQINTEAFF	TGTGCCAGCGGACGGAGACAGATTAACACTGAAGCTTTCTTT
.	once	TRBJ2-7	TRBV21-1	CASSNSFGDRCSYEQYF	TGTGCCAGCAGCAACAGTTTTGGGGACAGGTGCAGCTACGAGCAGTACTTC
TRBD1	.	TRBJ2-7	TRBV4-1	CASSPWTGYDYEQYF	TGCGCCAGCAGCCCTTGGACAGGGTACGACTACGAGCAGTACTTC
TRBD1	.	TRBJ1-1	TRBV6-5	CASTKGQGFYEAFF	TGTGCCAGCACCAAAGGACAGGGGTTCTATGAAGCTTTCTTT
.	.	TRBJ2-3	TRBV5-4	CASSLAKTKSTDTQYF	TGTGCCAGCAGCTTGGCCAAGACTAAGAGCACAGATACGCAGTATTTT
.	.	TRBJ1-5	TRBV28	CASKTGGAGQPQHF	TGTGCCAGCAAGACCGGGGGGGCAGGTCAGCCCCAGCATTTT
.	.	TRBJ2-7	TRBV15	CATSRGSQVSYEQYF	TGTGCCACCAGCAGAGGATCGCAGGTCTCCTACGAGCAGTACTTC
.	once	TRBJ2-7	TRBV5-4	CASSLEGPRNEQYF	TGTGCCAGCAGCTTGGAAGGGCCTCGGAACGAGCAGTACTTC
.	once	TRBJ1-2	TRBV2	CASSVGGRVGGYTF	TGTGCCAGCAGTGTGGGCGGGCGGGTAGGTGGCTACACCTTC
.	.	TRBJ2-5	TRBV5-1	CASSLDGQETQYF	TGCGCCAGCAGCTTGGACGGCCAAGAGACCCAGTACTTC
.	.	TRBJ1-1	TRBV28	CASTGEQALRAFF	TGTGCCAGCACTGGAGAACAGGCCCTTCGGGCTTTCTTT
.	.	TRBJ2-7	TRBV30	CAWSFDRTYEQYF	TGTGCCTGGAGTTTTGACAGAACCTACGAGCAGTACTTC
.	.	TRBJ1-5	TRBV6-1	CASSGLQGRKYSNQPQHF	TGTGCCAGCAGTGGCTTACAGGGAAGGAAGTATAGCAATCAGCCCCAGCATTTT
TRBD2	.	TRBJ2-3	TRBV5-8	CASSHSGRGTDTQYF	TGTGCCAGCAGCCATAGCGGGAGGGGCACAGATACGCAGTATTTT
.	.	TRBJ1-2	TRBV7-3	CASSLSSLTHSYGYTF	TGTGCCAGCAGCTTAAGTTCCCTCACTCATAGCTATGGCTACACCTTC
TRBD2	.	TRBJ2-7	TRBV27	CASSLEGGRSSYEQYF	TGTGCCAGCAGTTTGGAGGGCGGGAGAAGCTCCTACGAGCAGTACTTC
TRBD2	.	TRBJ2-3	TRBV5-6	CASSSLAGSTDTQYF	TGTGCCAGCAGCTCATTAGCGGGAAGCACAGATACGCAGTATTTT
TRBD1	.	TRBJ2-5	TRBV7-3	CASSLTGQGGSETQYF	TGTGCCAGCAGCTTAACGGGACAGGGAGGTTCAGAGACCCAGTACTTC
TRBD1	.	TRBJ2-3	TRBV5-1	CASSLGQGVADTQYF	TGCGCCAGCAGCCTAGGACAGGGGGTCGCAGATACGCAGTATTTT
.	.	TRBJ2-7	TRBV11-1	CASSLTEGRSYEQYF	TGTGCCAGCAGCTTAACGGAGGGAAGGTCCTACGAGCAGTACTTC
.	.	TRBJ2-3	TRBV5-1	CASSLEGRKDTQYF	TGCGCCAGCAGCTTGGAGGGTAGAAAAGATACGCAGTATTTT
.	.	TRBJ1-1	TRBV6-6	CASSAPWGGFEVFF	TGTGCCAGCAGCGCGCCGTGGGGGGGCTTTGAAGTTTTCTTT
.	.	TRBJ2-1	TRBV9	CASSQRGVPYNEQFF	TGTGCCAGCAGCCAACGGGGTGTCCCCTACAATGAGCAGTTCTTC
.	.	TRBJ1-3	TRBV21-1	CASSKIRDSSGNTIYF	TGTGCCAGCAGCAAAATCCGGGACAGCTCTGGAAACACCATATATTTT
.	.	TRBJ2-7	TRBV18	CASSPDPLSYEQYF	TGTGCCAGCTCACCGGACCCCCTCTCCTACGAGCAGTACTTC
.	.	TRBJ2-7	TRBV10-3	CAIRRQVSYEQYF	TGTGCCATCAGGAGACAGGTCTCCTACGAGCAGTACTTC
TRBD2	.	TRBJ2-3	TRBV5-8	CASSSSGRIGDTQYF	TGTGCCAGCAGCTCGAGCGGGAGAATCGGGGATACGCAGTATTTT
.	.	TRBJ2-1	TRBV28	CASSPDDYNEQFF	TGTGCCAGCAGCCCCGACGACTACAATGAGCAGTTCTTC
TRBD2	.	TRBJ2-7	TRBV15	CATSRGLTSDYEQYF	TGTGCCACCAGCAGAGGATTGACTAGCGACTACGAGCAGTACTTC
.	once	TRBJ2-3	TRBV7-3	CASSRSGSTDTQYF	TGTGCCAGCAGCAGGTCCGGGAGCACAGATACGCAGTATTTT
.	.	TRBJ1-5	TRBV6-1	CASLPGPYSNQPQHF	TGTGCCAGCCTCCCCGGTCCGTATAGCAATCAGCCCCAGCATTTT
.	.	TRBJ1-3	TRBV5-5	CASSLDSLVGNTIYF	TGTGCCAGCAGCTTGGACAGCCTAGTCGGAAACACCATATATTTT
TRBD2	.	TRBJ2-3	TRBV29-1	CSARGGPGTSVSTDTQYF	TGCAGCGCAAGGGGAGGACCCGGGACTAGCGTGAGCACAGATACGCAGTATTTT
TRBD2	.	TRBJ2-1	TRBV5-4	CASSPAVLLAANEQFF	TGTGCCAGCAGTCCAGCGGTTTTACTAGCGGCCAATGAGCAGTTCTTC
.	.	TRBJ1-1	TRBV5-8	CASSLAKQGLLEAFF	TGTGCCAGCAGCTTGGCGAAACAGGGTTTACTTGAAGCTTTCTTT
TRBD1	.	TRBJ2-2	TRBV7-9	CASSLGQGAYTGELFF	TGTGCCAGCAGCCTAGGACAGGGGGCGTACACCGGGGAGCTGTTTTTT
TRBD1	.	TRBJ2-2	TRBV7-3	CASSLSRGLNGELFF	TGTGCCAGCAGCTTAAGCAGGGGGCTTAACGGGGAGCTGTTTTTT
.	.	TRBJ2-3	TRBV13	CASSLEGTDTQYF	TGTGCCAGCAGCTTAGAGGGCACAGATACGCAGTATTTT